These T cell receptor beta chains were read from a single sample in a study of CD8 T cells in ankylosing spondylitis. Each CDR3 protein gets one entry after TCRdb re-called the 5' RACE reads with MiXCR. The sample yields 400,000 to 450,000 distinct CDR3 sequences, about 15% seen once. The specimen sequenced was blood, either unsorted or a sorted T cell fraction (not recorded which). These TCRs come from a male donor with ankylosing spondylitis. Both conserved end residues are trimmed from each CDR3.

V: TRBV20-1; length: 14; CDR3: SARDLRGQSNEKLF
V: TRBV6-1; length: 13; CDR3: ASSPGLVNTGELF
V: TRBV28; length: 12; CDR3: ASRSSGLYYEQY
V: TRBV19; length: 11; CDR3: ASRDLSSYEQY
V: TRBV5-6; length: 13; CDR3: ASSFRDREGDTQY
V: TRBV12-3/TRBV12-4; length: 12; CDR3: ASTPGWGRAVAT
V: TRBV20-1; length: 13; CDR3: SASRARGLETEAF
V: TRBV11-2; length: 15; CDR3: ASSLDQAGTIGYEQY
V: TRBV12-3/TRBV12-4; length: 10; CDR3: ASSPRPKEQY
V: TRBV27; length: 13; CDR3: ASNAAGLTYNEQF
V: TRBV6-6; length: 9; CDR3: ASRQDGELF
V: TRBV12-3/TRBV12-4; length: 14; CDR3: ASRVGTGISGNTIY
V: TRBV27; length: 14; CDR3: ASSSDPGQANQPQH
V: TRBV7-2; length: 12; CDR3: ASSSRQDQETQY
V: TRBV7-6; length: 12; CDR3: ASSSNYGGERLF
V: TRBV9; length: 16; CDR3: ASSGLEDSFSGANVLT
V: TRBV15; length: 13; CDR3: VTSRDAQTRNEQF
V: TRBV24-1; length: 14; CDR3: ATSEVTRAPYNEQF
V: TRBV27; length: 15; CDR3: ASSKPGLAGGNGELF
V: TRBV7-2; length: 12; CDR3: ASSFRTSTDTQY
V: TRBV29-1; length: 12; CDR3: SVEVLAKTYEQY
V: TRBV20-1; length: 12; CDR3: SAPGTSEYNEQF
V: TRBV5-1; length: 12; CDR3: ASTMGAQGVSAF
V: TRBV20-1; length: 12; CDR3: SARSGGPTNEQF
V: TRBV28; length: 15; CDR3: ASSGLGFKTSNEKLF
V: TRBV6-5; length: 16; CDR3: ASSSPPGVPSGANVLT
V: TRBV5-1; length: 15; CDR3: ASSPRDRGRNTGELF
V: TRBV3-1; length: 10; CDR3: ASSQTKNGYT
V: TRBV12-3/TRBV12-4; length: 17; CDR3: ASSLALIGHRGVNQPQH
V: TRBV12-3/TRBV12-4; length: 14; CDR3: ASSPLTSGGTDTQY
V: TRBV5-1; length: 13; CDR3: ASSSVDANTGELF
V: TRBV6-5; length: 12; CDR3: ASSYVQKDQPQH
V: TRBV20-1; length: 13; CDR3: SARDQGVPYNEQF
V: TRBV20-1; length: 12; CDR3: SARSGTGGESQH
V: TRBV29-1; length: 12; CDR3: SVARNREDTEAF
V: TRBV20-1; length: 14; CDR3: SAITSLVFVSDTQY
V: TRBV10-3; length: 15; CDR3: AIKRDRDEESNQPQH
V: TRBV5-1; length: 14; CDR3: ASSLRGAIGSYEQY
V: TRBV10-3; length: 17; CDR3: AIGLRGTSGSVGTDTQY
V: TRBV29-1; length: 13; CDR3: SVGRIGTGGTEAF
V: TRBV9; length: 15; CDR3: ASSVSGQGASTDTQY
V: TRBV6-1; length: 11; CDR3: ASYGRANEKLF
V: TRBV20-1; length: 15; CDR3: SARKPRAATNTGELF
V: TRBV5-1; length: 12; CDR3: ASPSGGERDTQY
V: TRBV6-5; length: 14; CDR3: ASSYSMAGPSNEQF
V: TRBV7-9; length: 12; CDR3: ASSLGTSGETQY
V: TRBV5-1; length: 14; CDR3: ASSLGQGMGYTEAF
V: TRBV5-1; length: 12; CDR3: ASSPGQGSGELF
V: TRBV5-1; length: 12; CDR3: ASSLDPGVYEQY